These T cell receptor beta chains were read from a single sample in a study of blood T cell repertoires in COVID-19. Here immunoSEQ multiplex PCR was the method, and the copy in TCRdb shows in-frame clones only, minus some. The sample has some 230,000 clones; 80% to 85% are singletons. Sequenced material: peripheral blood. These receptors originate from a woman in her sixties who had recovered from COVID-19. The CDR3 runs from the conserved cysteine through the conserved F or W. D genes are given only for firm matches. Some rows mark clone size as missing; the rest say once, few, many or name a class of expanded clone.

D gene,V gene,clone size,J gene,CDR3 DNA,CDR3 protein
TRBD1,TRBV27,.,TRBJ2-5,TGTGCCAGCAGTTTCCGGACAGGGAAGGAGACCCAGTACTTC,CASSFRTGKETQYF
TRBD2,TRBV5-1,.,TRBJ2-2,TGCGCCAGCAGCTTTAGCGGGGGGGACACCGGGGAGCTGTTTTTT,CASSFSGGDTGELFF
TRBD2,TRBV9,.,TRBJ2-2,TGTGCCAGCAGCATAACTAGCGGGACACACACCGGGGAGCTGTTTTTT,CASSITSGTHTGELFF
TRBD1,TRBV5-1,.,TRBJ2-7,TGCGCCAGCAGCGAGGACAGGCACTACGAGCAGTACTTC,CASSEDRHYEQYF
.,TRBV2,.,TRBJ2-7,TGTGCCAGCAGTGAGCCAGGGTTACACGAGCAGTACTTC,CASSEPGLHEQYF
TRBD2,TRBV13,few,TRBJ2-2,TGTGCCAGCGGACTTCGGGGGGCCGGGGAGCTGTTTTTT,CASGLRGAGELFF
.,TRBV30,.,TRBJ1-5,TGTGCCTGGGCGGGCGCGGACAGTAACAATCAGCCCCAGCATTTT,CAWAGADSNNQPQHF
TRBD1,TRBV5-4,.,TRBJ1-1,TGTGCCAGCAGCTTGAACAGGGGGGACACTGAAGCTTTCTTT,CASSLNRGDTEAFF
.,TRBV19,.,TRBJ1-5,TGTGCCAGTAGTATGGTAGTGACTGGGCAGCCCCAGCATTTT,CASSMVVTGQPQHF
.,TRBV24-1,.,TRBJ2-3,TGTGCCACCAGTGATGCGAGGTTCGGGGGCACAGATACGCAGTATTTT,CATSDARFGGTDTQYF
TRBD1,TRBV18,.,TRBJ1-1,TGTGCCAGCTCGTTGGCCAGGGGGGACACTGAAGCTTTCTTT,CASSLARGDTEAFF
.,TRBV19,few,TRBJ1-1,TGTGCCAGTACCTTATCCGGGGGTGGGAACACTGAAGCTTTCTTT,CASTLSGGGNTEAFF
.,TRBV18,.,TRBJ1-1,TGTGCCAGCTCACCAAGGGGGGGGAACACTGAAGCTTTCTTT,CASSPRGGNTEAFF
TRBD2,TRBV9,few,TRBJ2-5,TGTGCCAGCAGCGTAGCTACTGGCGGGGGGCTGCAAGAGACCCAGTACTTC,CASSVATGGGLQETQYF
.,TRBV7-6,.,TRBJ1-1,TGTGCCAGCAGCTTAGCGGCAGGGGTTGCGAACACTGAAGCTTTCTTT,CASSLAAGVANTEAFF
TRBD2,TRBV5-1,.,TRBJ2-2,TGCGCCAGCAGCTTCCCTAGCGGAGATACCGGGGAGCTGTTTTTT,CASSFPSGDTGELFF
TRBD2,TRBV7-9,.,TRBJ2-5,TGTGCCAGCAGCTCAACCCCCCCAGGGCTAGCGGGAATGGAGACCCAGTACTTC,CASSSTPPGLAGMETQYF
TRBD1,TRBV9,.,TRBJ2-3,TGTGCCAGCAGCGTACAGGGGGCCCTTAGCACAGATACGCAGTATTTT,CASSVQGALSTDTQYF
.,TRBV5-5,.,TRBJ1-6,TGTGCCAGCAGCCCGGCGGGGAGCTCCTATAATTCACCCCTCCACTTT,CASSPAGSSYNSPLHF
TRBD2,TRBV10-3,many,TRBJ2-2,TGTGCCATCAGTTCCATGACTAGCGGGGGGACCGGGGAGCTGTTTTTT,CAISSMTSGGTGELFF
TRBD1,TRBV14,.,TRBJ2-7,TGTGCCAGCAGCACTTACGGGACAGGCTCCTACGAGCAGTACTTC,CASSTYGTGSYEQYF
.,TRBV19,.,TRBJ1-1,TGTGCCAGTAGTATAGTGTGGGGGCTGAACACTGAAGCTTTCTTT,CASSIVWGLNTEAFF
.,TRBV6-6,many,TRBJ1-5,TGTGCCAGCAGTTACTCCGCGGGCAATCAGCCCCAGCATTTT,CASSYSAGNQPQHF